Below, one T cell receptor (beta chain) is given with its context. Antigen: not known. The method was immunoSEQ multiplex PCR; TCRdb's version includes in-frame clones alone and lacks a portion of them. The sample contains 50,000 to 75,000 clones, approximately 80% of which appear only once. This record comes from a study of T cell responses to AZD1222 COVID-19 vaccine. Whole-study results and caveats: When two AZD1222 doses had been given, Spike-specific TCR breadth and depth rose.

V was shortened by 5 bases and J by 7 bases, with 11 bases between the two germline ends. CDR1 LNHDA and CDR2 SQIVND come from the germline V gene (reference sequence). The CDR3 consists of 13 residues. This sequence was found in an adult in good health. The sample consisted of peripheral blood, taken on day 0 of AZD1222 vaccination. The rearrangement uses TRBV19 and TRBJ2-2; D ambiguous. In DNA, the CDR3 is TGTGCCAGTAGTGGTACGGCCGGCGGGGAGCTGTTTTTT. As protein: CASSGTAGGELFF.